This TCR beta chain was documented in a study of blood T cell repertoires in COVID-19. Methods used by the authors: By means of reference gene primer amplification, nucleated cell counts were estimated. Sequencing used immunoSEQ multiplex PCR; TCRdb keeps in-frame clones, though not all of them. V, J and clone size reflect that table, while D and trimming were determined from the DNA. The table has a few hundred thousand clones, approximately 80% seen once. The sample holds one count of this clone. The ends were cut back, 0 bases at V and 9 bases at J, with 14 bases in the middle. Germline loops: CDR1 LGHNA, CDR2 YNFKEQ. The CDR3 loop spans 15 amino acids.

This receptor was obtained from a woman aged 80 or over with acute or convalescent COVID-19. The chain uses TRBV4-2 and TRBJ1-4, with D tentatively TRBD1 (5 bases). The sequencing input was peripheral blood. The CDR3: CASSQDSGDGKKLFF. CDR3 nucleotide sequence: TGTGCCAGCAGCCAAGATAGCGGGGACGGGAAAAAACTGTTTTTT.